This TCR beta chain is drawn from a study of blood T cell repertoires in COVID-19. The CDR3 loop spans 16 amino acids. The germline V gene has CDR1 MNHEY and CDR2 SMNVEV (reference sequence). Trimming stripped 8 bases from V and 6 bases from J, with 26 bases between. Per the original data handling: Amplification with reference gene primers provided the estimates of nucleated cell counts. Sequenced by immunoSEQ multiplex PCR; TCRdb stores in-frame clones only, minus some. Clonal size and the V and J genes are those of that table, whereas D and trimming came from the DNA. The sample consists of around 170,000 clones, 80% of them appearing once.

The source is a man between 60 and 75 years old who had been exposed to COVID-19. The sequenced sample consisted of PBMCs or T cells enriched from blood (not recorded which). V is TRBV27 and J is TRBJ2-7; tentatively, D is TRBD2 (6 bases). The CDR3 loop reads CASGTYGARGGLEQYF. CDR3 sequence (DNA): TGTGCCAGCGGAACATACGGGGCTCGGGGAGGTCTCGAGCAGTACTTC.